This TCR beta chain stems from a study of OX40 agonist ivuxolimab in advanced cancers. Some background on the complete study: Ivuxolimab was an agonistic, fully human IgG2 monoclonal antibody directed against OX40 (CD134), a costimulatory receptor. Of the approximately 53 patients in dose escalation, 19 had hepatocellular carcinoma, about 15 had melanoma, 9 had renal cell carcinoma and 9 had head and neck cancer. The paper covers the monotherapy dose-escalation part of the phase I ivuxolimab trial, which included N ≈ 54 patients. The point of sequencing TCRbeta in the periphery was to test whether ivuxolimab changed TCR sequence diversity and drove clonal T-cell expansion. Partial responses occurred in three dose-escalation patients: two with cutaneous melanoma and one with hepatocellular carcinoma. Prior anti-PD-1, anti-PD-L1 or anti-CTLA-4 therapy was permitted, and checkpoint inhibitors had been received by about 36% of dose-escalation patients. In the dose-escalation cohort, 70% to 85% of patients were male, and the mean age was approximately 60 years, with a range of 23 to 79. Intravenous ivuxolimab was administered to patients every 2 weeks at six dose levels: 0.01, 0.1, 0.3, 1.5, 3 and 10 mg/kg.

With respect to this clone: This clone's antigen is unknown. Base qualities are not at hand, and no much larger clone is one base apart.

Patients with autoimmune disease history or receiving systemic immunosuppression were excluded from the trial. Peripheral blood for TCR sequencing was collected from all dose cohorts at baseline, on cycle 4 day 1, and on cycle 7 day 1. The samples were drawn from a first-in-human, open-label, multicenter phase I dose-escalation trial of ivuxolimab. The trial enrolled adults with locally advanced or metastatic head and neck squamous cell, hepatocellular, melanoma or renal cell carcinoma. Before TCR sequencing, CD4+ T cells and CD8+ T cells from peripheral blood were sorted into separate populations. Including cysteine and phenylalanine, the CDR3 has 15 amino acids. This entry keeps only the CDR3 DNA: 45 bases, framed from base 1. A distance of 19 bases separates the germline ends of V and J, which lose 7 bases and 1 base respectively. CDR1 and CDR2, per the germline V gene (reference sequence), are GTSNPN and SVGIG.

To sequence the TCRbeta CDR3 region, genomic DNA was isolated from the sorted cells. The immunoSEQ Assay was used for sequencing of TCRbeta CDR3 regions. This is the immuneACCESS table as TCRdb keeps it, with only in-frame sequences that have V and J called. A part of the clones is gone; compared with another copy, unresolved V genes explain less than half, and the rest is unexplained. Across this sample there are about 53,000 clones, with roughly nine tenths seen only once. Approximately 10% of the sample is taken by the ten largest. On the study overall, not on this receptor specifically: After ivuxolimab, CD8+ T cells had more expanded clones than CD4+ T cells on average. In the 0.1-3.0 mg/kg groups, partial responders were among the patients with the lowest normalized peripheral clonal expansion, particularly in CD8+ T cells. Low levels of normalized T-cell clonal expansion were also seen in some patients who did not respond. Clonal expansion of both CD4+ and CD8+ blood T cells was observed from baseline to week 6 at doses 0.1 to 3.0 mg/kg. Which antigens the clonally expanded peripheral T cells were specific for was not determined.

Sequencing used CD4+ or CD8+ T cells sorted from blood, obtained in a trial of the OX40 agonist ivuxolimab. The TCR sequence derives from an adult with an advanced solid tumor such as melanoma, head and neck, liver or kidney cancer. The V gene is TRBV30 and the J gene is TRBJ2-5; TRBD2 is a possible D gene, resting on 5 matching bases. The encoded CDR3 is CAFSMGVSPQETQYF. The DNA reads as follows: TGTGCCTTTTCTATGGGAGTATCCCCCCAAGAGACCCAGTACTTC.